These 10 T cell receptor beta chains share one sample of origin, sequenced in a study of PD-1 and CTLA-4 blockade in melanoma. Method: immunoSEQ multiplex PCR; TCRdb's copy keeps in-frame clones and lacks some. The data contain about 32,000 clones, around 90% of them seen just once; the ten biggest clones take up almost 6.5%. The material was CD8+ T cells from peripheral blood, obtained from a patient given anti-PD-1 treatment. These receptors all come from a human donor with melanoma.

The chain links TRBV5-1 to TRBJ1-4; possibly TRBD1 for D (6 bases). Germline V lookup: CDR1 SGHRS, CDR2 YFSETQ. CDR3 length: 17 residues. The V gene lost 2 bases and the J gene lost 0 bases, with 14 bases spanning the gap. CDR3 sequence (DNA): TGCGCCAGCAGCTTCGCGGGACAAAAGGCAACTAATGAAAAACTGTTTTTT. Translating gives CASSFAGQKATNEKLFF.

J is TRBJ1-2 and V is TRBV3-1 (or the pseudogene TRBV3-2); TRBD1 might be the D (5 bases). V shed 0 bases and J shed 8 bases, with 19 bases lying between them. In germline, CDR1 is LGHDT, CDR2 YNNKEL (reference sequence). The CDR3 has 16 amino acids. CDR3 DNA: TGTGCCAGCAGCCAAGAAGGTGAGGTGGGGCCGAGAGGCTACACCTTC. This translates into CASSQEGEVGPRGYTF.

V usage is TRBV6-2 or TRBV6-3 and J usage is TRBJ1-1, with D unclear. CDR1 and CDR2 from the germline V gene are MNHEY and SVGEGT. This CDR3 is 13 amino acids long. Trimming shortened V by 6 bases and J by 2 bases, and 10 bases separated the two germline ends. The DNA for the CDR3 is TGTGCCAGCAGCCAGGACTTCAACACTGAAGCTTTCTTT. Protein: CASSQDFNTEAFF.

This sequence joins TRBV5-5 and TRBJ2-7, with D unclear. In germline, CDR1 is SGHKS, CDR2 YYEKEE (reference sequence). This CDR3 region has 15 residues. The germline V and J ends were trimmed by 3 bases and 2 bases, with 15 bases remaining between them. Written as DNA, the CDR3 is TGTGCCAGCAGCTACTCCTACGACGGGCCCTACGAGCAGTACTTC. This gives the protein CASSYSYDGPYEQYF.

This clone has only one observation. The gene calls are TRBV19 and TRBJ2-2, with D perhaps given as TRBD1 or TRBD2 (6 bases each). V was shortened by 3 bases and J by 6 bases, with 11 bases between the two germline ends. This CDR3 has 14 residues. The V gene's germline CDR1 is LNHDA and CDR2 SQIVND (reference sequence). CDR3 loop: CASSIVGGAGELFF. CDR3 in DNA: TGTGCCAGTAGTATTGTGGGGGGCGCCGGGGAGCTGTTTTTT.

The chain carries TRBV24-1 and TRBJ2-4; no firm D call. The CDR3 length is 14 residues. V lost 5 bases to trimming and J lost 9 bases, with 16 bases between them. Looked up from germline, CDR1 is KGHDR and CDR2 is SFDVKD. The DNA for the CDR3 is TGTGCCACCAGTGGCCCTAGAAGGGCTGCCATTCAGTACTTC. Amino acid sequence: CATSGPRRAAIQYF.

This chain uses TRBV5-1 with TRBJ1-1; the D gene is possibly TRBD1 (5 bases). Trimming took 5 bases from V and 1 from J, leaving 15 bases between them. CDR3 length: 15 amino acids. Germline CDR1 reads SGHRS; CDR2 reads YFSETQ. The CDR3 reads CASRGVLESNTEAFF. In DNA, the CDR3 is TGCGCCAGCAGGGGGGTTCTGGAATCGAACACTGAAGCTTTCTTT. Full variable domain (outside the CDR3, taken from reference TRBV5-1 and TRBJ1-1): KAGVTQTPRYLIKTRGQQVTLSCSPISGHRSVSWYQQTPGQGLQFLFEYFSETQRNKGNFPGRFSGRQFSNSRSEMNVSTLELGDSALYLCASRGVLESNTEAFFGQGTRLTVV.

This rearrangement joins TRBV11-2 to TRBJ2-7; no clear D gene. Trimming took off 5 bases at V and 0 bases at J, with 5 bases between the two ends. The CDR3 runs to 12 residues. Germline V gene sequence: CDR1 SGHAT, CDR2 FQNNGV. The CDR3 here is CASSLDSYEQYF. The DNA for the CDR3 is TGTGCCAGCAGCCTTGACTCCTACGAGCAGTACTTC.

The chain links TRBV9 to TRBJ1-2, with a tentative D call TRBD1 (6 bases). Germline loops: CDR1 SGDLS, CDR2 YYNGEE. Trimming took 3 bases from V and 8 from J, leaving 17 bases between them. The CDR3 loop spans 14 amino acids. The DNA of the CDR3 is TGTGCCAGCAGCGACTCGGCAGGGGTCGGCGGCTACACCTTC. Its translation is CASSDSAGVGGYTF.

The chain couples TRBV5-8 to TRBJ2-7; a weak D match, TRBD1 (5 bases). The germline V gene encodes CDR1 SGHTS and CDR2 YDEGEE. V lost 2 bases and J lost 3, with 6 bases in between. CDR3 length: 12 amino acids. Here the CDR3 reads CASSFDSYEQYF. CDR3 DNA: TGTGCCAGCAGCTTCGACAGCTACGAGCAGTACTTC.